Detailed here is one T cell receptor beta chain. The data stem from a study of CD8 T cells in Susac syndrome. RNA, at roughly 0.5 to 1 ug, was reverse transcribed with random hexamers. In TCRdb, the immunoSEQ multiplex PCR reads were re-called with MiXCR into one record per CDR3 protein. The sample includes 150,000 to 200,000 distinct CDR3 sequences, about 95% seen only once; the top ten take approximately 0.093%. Sample: CD4+ T cells from PBMCs. This TCR was sampled from a human donor with multiple sclerosis.

The CDR3 nucleotides are TGTGCCAGCAGACAGGGGGAGAACACTGAAGCTTTCTTT. It encodes CASRQGENTEAFF. The gene calls are TRBV2 and TRBJ1-1; 8 nucleotides line up with TRBD1. J lost 1 base, V lost 6 bases, and 1 base had no gene match. The germline V gene encodes CDR1 SNHLY and CDR2 FYNNEI. This CDR3 contains 13 residues.